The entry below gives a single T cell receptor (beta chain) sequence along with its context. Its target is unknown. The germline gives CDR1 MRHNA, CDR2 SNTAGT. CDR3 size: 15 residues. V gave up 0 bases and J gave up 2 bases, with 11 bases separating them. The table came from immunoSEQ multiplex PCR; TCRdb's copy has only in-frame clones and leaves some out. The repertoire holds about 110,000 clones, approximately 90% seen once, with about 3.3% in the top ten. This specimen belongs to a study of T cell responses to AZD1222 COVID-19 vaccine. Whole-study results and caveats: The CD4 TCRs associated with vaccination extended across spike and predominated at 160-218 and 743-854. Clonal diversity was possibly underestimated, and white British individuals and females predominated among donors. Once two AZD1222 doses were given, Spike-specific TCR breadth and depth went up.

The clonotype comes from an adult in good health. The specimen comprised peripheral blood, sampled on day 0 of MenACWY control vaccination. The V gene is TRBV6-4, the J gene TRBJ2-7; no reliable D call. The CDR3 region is CASSDSAGQAYEQYF. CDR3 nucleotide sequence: TGTGCCAGCAGTGACTCAGCAGGCCAAGCCTACGAGCAGTACTTC.